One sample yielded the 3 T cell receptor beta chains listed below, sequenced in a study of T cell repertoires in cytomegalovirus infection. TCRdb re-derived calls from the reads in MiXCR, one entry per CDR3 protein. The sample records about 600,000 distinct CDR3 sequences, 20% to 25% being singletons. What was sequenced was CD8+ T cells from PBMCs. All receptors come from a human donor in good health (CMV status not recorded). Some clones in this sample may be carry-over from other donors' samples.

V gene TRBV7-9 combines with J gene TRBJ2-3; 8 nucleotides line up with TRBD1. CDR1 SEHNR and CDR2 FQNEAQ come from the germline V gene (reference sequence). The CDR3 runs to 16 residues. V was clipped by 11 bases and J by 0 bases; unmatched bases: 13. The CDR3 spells CAGELQGGRSTDTQYF. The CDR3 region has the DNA TGTGCCGGAGAATTACAGGGGGGAAGGAGCACAGATACGCAGTATTTT. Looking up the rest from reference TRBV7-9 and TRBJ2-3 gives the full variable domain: DTGVSQNPRHKITKRGQNVTFRCDPISEHNRLYWYRQTLGQGPEFLTYFQNEAQLEKSRLLSDRFSAERPKGSFSTLEIQRTEQGDSAMYLCAGELQGGRSTDTQYFGPGTRLTVL.

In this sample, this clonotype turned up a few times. CDR3 region: CASSLSGGGVPTGELFF. As DNA, the CDR3 is TGTGCCAGCAGTTTATCCGGTGGGGGGGTCCCAACCGGGGAGCTGTTTTTT. The V call is TRBV27, the J call TRBJ2-2; TRBD2 aligns across 7 bases. The V and J ends lost 0 bases and 5 bases, in that order; junction bases with no gene match: 9. Germline assignment: CDR1 MNHEY and CDR2 SMNVEV (reference sequence). The CDR3 length is 17 residues.

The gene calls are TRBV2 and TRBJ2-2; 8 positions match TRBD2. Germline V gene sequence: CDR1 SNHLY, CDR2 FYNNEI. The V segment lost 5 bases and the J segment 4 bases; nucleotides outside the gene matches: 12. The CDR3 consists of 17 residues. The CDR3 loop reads CASSTTLAGSGTGELFF. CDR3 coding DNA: TGTGCCAGCAGTACCACCTTAGCGGGGTCGGGCACCGGGGAGCTGTTTTTT.